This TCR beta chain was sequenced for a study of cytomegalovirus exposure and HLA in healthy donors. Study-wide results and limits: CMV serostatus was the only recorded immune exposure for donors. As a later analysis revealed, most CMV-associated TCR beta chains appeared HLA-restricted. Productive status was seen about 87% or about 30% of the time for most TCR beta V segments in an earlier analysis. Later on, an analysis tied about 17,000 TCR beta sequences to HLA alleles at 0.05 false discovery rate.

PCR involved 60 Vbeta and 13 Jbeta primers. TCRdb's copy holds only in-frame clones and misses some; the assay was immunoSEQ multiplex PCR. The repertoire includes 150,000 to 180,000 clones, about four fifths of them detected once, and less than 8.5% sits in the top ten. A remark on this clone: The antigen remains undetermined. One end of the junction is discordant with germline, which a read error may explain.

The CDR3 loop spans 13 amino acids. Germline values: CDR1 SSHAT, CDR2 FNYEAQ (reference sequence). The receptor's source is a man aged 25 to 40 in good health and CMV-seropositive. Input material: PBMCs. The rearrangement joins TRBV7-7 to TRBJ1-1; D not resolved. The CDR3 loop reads CASSLARNTEAFF. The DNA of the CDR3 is TGTGCTAGCAGCTTAGCTCGGAACACTGAAGCTTTCTTT. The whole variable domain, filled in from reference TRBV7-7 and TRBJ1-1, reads GAGVSQSPRYKVTKRGQDVTLRCDPISSHATLYWYQQALGQGPEFLTYFNYEAQPDKSGLPSDRFSAERPEGSISTLTIQRTEQRDSAMYRCASSLARNTEAFFGQGTRLTVV.